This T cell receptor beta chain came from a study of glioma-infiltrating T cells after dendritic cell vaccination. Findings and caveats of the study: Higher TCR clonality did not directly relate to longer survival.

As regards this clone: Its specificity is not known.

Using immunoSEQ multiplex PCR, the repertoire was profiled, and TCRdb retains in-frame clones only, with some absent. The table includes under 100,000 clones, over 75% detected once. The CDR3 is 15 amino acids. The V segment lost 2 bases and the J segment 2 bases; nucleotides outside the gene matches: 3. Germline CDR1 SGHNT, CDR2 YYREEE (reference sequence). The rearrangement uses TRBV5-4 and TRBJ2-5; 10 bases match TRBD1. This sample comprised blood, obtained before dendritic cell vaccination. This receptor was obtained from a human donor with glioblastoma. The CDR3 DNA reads TGTGCCAGCAGCTTCGGGGACAGGGGTCAAGAGACCCAGTACTTC. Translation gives CASSFGDRGQETQYF.